Shown below are 9 T cell receptor beta chains from a single sample sequenced in a study of breast tumors, draining lymph nodes, adjacent tissues. Breast cancer patients provided tissue from their axillary draining lymph nodes. MiXCR was run by TCRdb on the multiplex PCR reads, yielding one entry per CDR3 protein. The profile shows more than 80,000 distinct CDR3 sequences, around 30% of them singletons. What was sequenced was axillary lymph node tissue. The receptors derive from a female donor with breast cancer. Some clones in this sample may be carry-over from other donors' samples.

Ten or more counts support this clonotype. Its ends do not fully match the called genes, so a read error is possible. The genes are TRBV19 and TRBJ2-7; D might be TRBD2 (5 bases). The germline CDR1 and CDR2 sequences are LNHDA and SQIVND (reference sequence). This CDR3 contains 14 residues. CDR3 in DNA: TGTGCCAGTAGTATAGGGAGCGGCTCCTACGAGCAGCACTTC. Protein: CASSIGSGSYEQHF.

This clonotype has at least ten counts. This sequence joins TRBV20-1 and TRBJ1-5, with D possibly TRBD1 on 5 matching bases. V lost 7 bases, J lost 2 bases, and 21 bases lay in between. The CDR3 consists of 16 residues. Germline-derived CDR1 and CDR2 are DFQATT and SNEGSKA (reference sequence). In DNA form, the CDR3 reads TGCAGTGTAGGCAGGGAGGTTTATAGCGGCAATCAGCCCCAGCATTTT. Translating it yields CSVGREVYSGNQPQHF.

This clonotype showed up many times. The chain uses TRBV20-1 and TRBJ2-5; no definite D call. V was cut by 8 bases and J by 0 bases, with 7 bases left in between. Germline assignment: CDR1 DFQATT and CDR2 SNEGSKA (reference sequence). The CDR3 is made up of 11 amino acids. The CDR3 sequence: CSTRYQETQYF. The CDR3 bases are TGCAGTACCCGGTACCAAGAGACCCAGTACTTC.

The chain carries TRBV5-1 and TRBJ2-6, with TRBD1 as a possible D gene (6 bases). CDR3 length: 14 amino acids. The germline V and J ends were trimmed by 2 bases and 4 bases, with 7 bases remaining between them. Looked up from germline, CDR1 is SGHRS and CDR2 is YFSETQ. This chain's CDR3 is CASSFRGGANVLTF. In DNA, the CDR3 is TGCGCCAGCAGCTTTAGGGGGGGGGCCAACGTCCTGACTTTC.

This clonotype was observed at least ten times. The V call is TRBV5-1, the J call TRBJ1-2; TRBD1 matches 12 bases. The CDR3 runs 15 residues. CDR1 is SGHRS, CDR2 YFSETQ, per germline. J lost 4 bases, V lost 4 bases, and 5 bases had no gene match. CDR3 region: CASSAGQGAGYGYTF. CDR3 bases: TGCGCCAGCAGCGCGGGACAGGGGGCTGGCTATGGCTACACCTTC.

As for this clonotype: This may be a read error, as it is one base from a much larger clone. Because the CDR3 is missing its conserved closing phenylalanine or tryptophan, this is likely a read error. V usage is TRBV28 and J usage is TRBJ2-7, with D uncertain. Trimming removed 3 bases from V and 1 base from J, with 4 bases in between. The germline V gene encodes CDR1 MDHEN and CDR2 SYDVKM. This CDR3 is built from 12 residues. The CDR3 region has the DNA TGTGCCAGCAGTTTTAGGTCCTACGAGCAGTACTCC. As protein: CASSFRSYEQYS.

This clonotype was counted ten times or more. V usage is TRBV27 and J usage is TRBJ2-7; TRBD2 matches 7 bases. The length of the CDR3 is 14 residues. Germline V gene lookup returns CDR1 MNHEY and CDR2 SMNVEV (reference sequence). V lost 3 bases, J lost 1 base, and 3 bases stayed unmatched. CDR3 DNA sequence: TGTGCCAGCAGTTTGCGGCGGGGGTCCTACGAGCAGTACTTC. As protein: CASSLRRGSYEQYF.

Ten or more counts support this clonotype. The chain recombines TRBV12-5 with TRBJ2-5, with 7 positions matching TRBD2. The CDR3 is 15 amino acids. Germline CDR1 is LGHNT and CDR2 is FRNRAP. V shed 1 base and J 2 bases; nucleotides not matched to a gene: 4. The CDR3: CASGLGGGGQETQYF. In nucleotides, the CDR3 is TGTGCTAGTGGTTTGGGCGGGGGAGGGCAAGAGACCCAGTACTTC.

Many counts were recorded for this clonotype. V gene TRBV14 combines with J gene TRBJ1-2; the D gene is possibly TRBD1 (6 bases). Trimming took off 5 bases at V and 0 bases at J, with 13 bases between the two ends. The CDR3 has 15 amino acids. Germline lookup yields CDR1 SGHDN and CDR2 FVKESK. CDR3 in amino acids: CASSSRQAANYGYTF. In DNA form, the CDR3 reads TGTGCCAGCAGCTCTCGACAGGCTGCTAACTATGGCTACACCTTC.